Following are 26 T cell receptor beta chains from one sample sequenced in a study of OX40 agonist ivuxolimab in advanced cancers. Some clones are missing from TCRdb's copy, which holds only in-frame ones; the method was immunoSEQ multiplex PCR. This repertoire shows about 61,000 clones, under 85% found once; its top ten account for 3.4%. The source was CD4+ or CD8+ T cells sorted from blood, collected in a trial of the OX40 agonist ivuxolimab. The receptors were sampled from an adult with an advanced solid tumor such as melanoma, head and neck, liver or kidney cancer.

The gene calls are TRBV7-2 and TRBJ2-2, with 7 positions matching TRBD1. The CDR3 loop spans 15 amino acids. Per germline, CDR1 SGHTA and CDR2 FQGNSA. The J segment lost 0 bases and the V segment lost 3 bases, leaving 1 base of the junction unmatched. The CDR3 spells CASSLTGTNTGELFF. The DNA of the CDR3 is TGTGCCAGCAGCTTGACAGGGACGAACACCGGGGAGCTGTTTTTT.

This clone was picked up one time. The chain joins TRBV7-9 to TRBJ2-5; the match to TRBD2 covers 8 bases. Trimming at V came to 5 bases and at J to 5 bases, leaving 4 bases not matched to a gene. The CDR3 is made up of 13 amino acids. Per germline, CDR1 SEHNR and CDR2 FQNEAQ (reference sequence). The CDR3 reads CASSQAGVETQYF. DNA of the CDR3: TGTGCCAGCAGCCAAGCGGGGGTGGAGACCCAGTACTTC. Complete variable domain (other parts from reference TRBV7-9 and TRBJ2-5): DTGVSQNPRHKITKRGQNVTFRCDPISEHNRLYWYRQTLGQGPEFLTYFQNEAQLEKSRLLSDRFSAERPKGSFSTLEIQRTEQGDSAMYLCASSQAGVETQYFGPGTRLLVL.

The CDR3 is CASSERRDRNTEAFF. For the CDR3, the DNA is TGCGCCAGCAGCGAACGCCGGGACCGCAACACTGAAGCTTTCTTT. The chain carries TRBV5-1 and TRBJ1-1, with TRBD1 as a possible D gene (5 bases). The CDR3 is 15 amino acids. V was cut by 4 bases and J by 2 bases, with 15 bases left in between. Germline CDR1 SGHRS, CDR2 YFSETQ.

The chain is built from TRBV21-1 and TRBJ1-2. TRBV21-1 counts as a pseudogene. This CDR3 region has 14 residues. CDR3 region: CASRRGGLGYGYTF. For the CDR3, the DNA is TGTGCCAGCAGAAGGGGGGGTTTGGGCTATGGCTACACCTTC.

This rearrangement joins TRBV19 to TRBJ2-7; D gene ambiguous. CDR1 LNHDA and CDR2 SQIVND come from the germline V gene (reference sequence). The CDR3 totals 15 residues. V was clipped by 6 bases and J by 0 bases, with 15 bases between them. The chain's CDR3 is CASSSLIASSYEQYF. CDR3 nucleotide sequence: TGTGCCAGTAGCTCTCTGATAGCTAGCTCCTACGAGCAGTACTTC.

The CDR3 here is CASSQDRGGTAGELFF. The CDR3 nucleotides read TGCGCCAGCAGCCAAGATAGAGGGGGGACCGCCGGGGAGCTGTTTTTT. The chain carries TRBV4-3 and TRBJ2-2; D may match TRBD1 or TRBD2 (6 bases each). Trimming removed 0 bases at V and 6 bases at J, with 14 bases between. Germline assignment: CDR1 LGHNA and CDR2 YSLEER. This CDR3 spans 16 amino acids.

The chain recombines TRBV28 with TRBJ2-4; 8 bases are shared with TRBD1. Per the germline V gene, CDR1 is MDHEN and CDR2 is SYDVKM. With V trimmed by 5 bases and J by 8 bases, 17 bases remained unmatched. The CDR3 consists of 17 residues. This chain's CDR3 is CASSRTGSISRRDIQYF. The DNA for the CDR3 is TGTGCCAGCAGTAGGACAGGGTCTATATCGAGGAGAGACATTCAGTACTTC. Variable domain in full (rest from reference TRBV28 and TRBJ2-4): DVKVTQSSRYLVKRTGEKVFLECVQDMDHENMFWYRQDPGLGLRLIYFSYDVKMKEKGDIPEGYSVSREKKERFSLILESASTNQTSMYLCASSRTGSISRRDIQYFGAGTRLSVL.

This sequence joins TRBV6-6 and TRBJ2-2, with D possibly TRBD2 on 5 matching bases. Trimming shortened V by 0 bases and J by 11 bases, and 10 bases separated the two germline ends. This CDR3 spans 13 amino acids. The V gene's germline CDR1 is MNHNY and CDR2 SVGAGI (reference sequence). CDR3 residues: CASSYSRASELFF. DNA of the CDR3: TGTGCCAGCAGTTACTCGCGGGCATCAGAGCTGTTTTTT.

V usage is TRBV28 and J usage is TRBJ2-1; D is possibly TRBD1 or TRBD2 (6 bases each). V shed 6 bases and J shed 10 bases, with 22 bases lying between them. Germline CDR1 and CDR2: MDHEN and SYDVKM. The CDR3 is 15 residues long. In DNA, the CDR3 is TGTGCCAGCAGACTGGGGGGCACGGGGCCGACGGAGCAGTTCTTC. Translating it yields CASRLGGTGPTEQFF.

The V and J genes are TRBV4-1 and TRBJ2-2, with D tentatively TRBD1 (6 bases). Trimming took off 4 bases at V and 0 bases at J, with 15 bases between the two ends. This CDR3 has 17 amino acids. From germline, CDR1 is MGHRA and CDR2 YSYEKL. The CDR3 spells CASSRSGQTTNTGELFF. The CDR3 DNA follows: TGCGCCAGCAGCCGATCGGGACAAACGACGAACACCGGGGAGCTGTTTTTT.

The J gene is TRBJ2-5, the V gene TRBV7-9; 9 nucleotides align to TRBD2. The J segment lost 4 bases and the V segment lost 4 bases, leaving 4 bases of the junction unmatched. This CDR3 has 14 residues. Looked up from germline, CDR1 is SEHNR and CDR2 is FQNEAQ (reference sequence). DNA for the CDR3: TGTGCCAGCAGCTACGGGACTAGCTTAGAGACCCAGTACTTC. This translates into CASSYGTSLETQYF.

This CDR3 is CASSFGSQGARSPLHF. In DNA, the CDR3 is TGTGCCAGTAGTTTCGGGTCCCAGGGGGCACGTTCACCCCTCCACTTT. V and J are TRBV19 and TRBJ1-6; 8 bases agree with TRBD1. In germline, CDR1 is LNHDA, CDR2 SQIVND (reference sequence). V was pared by 5 bases and J by 9 bases, with 12 bases of the junction left unmatched. The CDR3 runs 16 residues.

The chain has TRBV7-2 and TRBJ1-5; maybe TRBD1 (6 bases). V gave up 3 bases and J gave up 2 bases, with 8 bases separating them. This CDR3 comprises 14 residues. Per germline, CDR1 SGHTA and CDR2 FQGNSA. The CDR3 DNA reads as TGTGCCAGCAGCTTGACAGGCCGCAATCAGCCCCAGCATTTT. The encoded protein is CASSLTGRNQPQHF.

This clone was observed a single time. The CDR3 spells CASRRGDSNQPQHF. CDR3 nucleotide sequence: TGTGCCAGCAGAAGGGGTGATAGCAATCAGCCCCAGCATTTT. The V and J genes are TRBV6-6 and TRBJ1-5, with D possibly matching TRBD1 (5 bases). The CDR3 covers 14 residues. Germline values: CDR1 MNHNY, CDR2 SVGAGI (reference sequence). V lost 6 bases and J 0 bases, leaving 9 bases between the germline ends.

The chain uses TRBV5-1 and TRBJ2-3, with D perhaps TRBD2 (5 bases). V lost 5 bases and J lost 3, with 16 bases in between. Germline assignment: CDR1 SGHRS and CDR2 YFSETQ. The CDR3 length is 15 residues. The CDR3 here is CASSPLEGWTDTQYF. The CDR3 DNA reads TGCGCCAGCAGTCCCCTAGAGGGCTGGACAGATACGCAGTATTTT. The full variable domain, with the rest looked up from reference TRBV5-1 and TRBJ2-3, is KAGVTQTPRYLIKTRGQQVTLSCSPISGHRSVSWYQQTPGQGLQFLFEYFSETQRNKGNFPGRFSGRQFSNSRSEMNVSTLELGDSALYLCASSPLEGWTDTQYFGPGTRLTVL.

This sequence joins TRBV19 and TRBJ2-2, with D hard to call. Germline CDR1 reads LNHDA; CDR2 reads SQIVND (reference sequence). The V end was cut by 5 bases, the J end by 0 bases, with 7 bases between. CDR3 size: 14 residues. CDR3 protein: CASSASTNTGELFF. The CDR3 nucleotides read TGTGCCAGTAGTGCCAGTACGAACACCGGGGAGCTGTTTTTT.

The CDR3 bases are TGCGCCAGCAGCGCCCCCTTTTCGAGGACAGATACGCAGTATTTT. Amino acid sequence: CASSAPFSRTDTQYF. This chain uses TRBV4-3 with TRBJ2-3; D call uncertain. CDR3 length equals 15 residues. CDR1 is LGHNA, CDR2 YSLEER, per germline. The ends were cut back, 5 bases at V and 3 bases at J, with 15 bases in the middle.

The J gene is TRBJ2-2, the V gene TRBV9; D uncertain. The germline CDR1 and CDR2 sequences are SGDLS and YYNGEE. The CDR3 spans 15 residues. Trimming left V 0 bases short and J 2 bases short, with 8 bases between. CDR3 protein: CASSVAPANTGELFF. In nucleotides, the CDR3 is TGTGCCAGCAGCGTAGCTCCGGCTAACACCGGGGAGCTGTTTTTT.

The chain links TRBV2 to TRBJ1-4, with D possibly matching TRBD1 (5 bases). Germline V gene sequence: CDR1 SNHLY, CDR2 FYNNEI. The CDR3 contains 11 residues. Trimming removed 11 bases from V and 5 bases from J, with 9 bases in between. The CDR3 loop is CAGAMNEKLFF. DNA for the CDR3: TGTGCCGGGGCTATGAATGAAAAACTGTTTTTT.

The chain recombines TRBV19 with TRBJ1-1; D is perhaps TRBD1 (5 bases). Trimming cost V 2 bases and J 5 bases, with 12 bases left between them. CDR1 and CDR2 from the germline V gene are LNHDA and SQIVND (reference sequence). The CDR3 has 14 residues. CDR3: CASSIRGVGTEAFF. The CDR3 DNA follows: TGTGCCAGTAGTATAAGGGGTGTGGGGACTGAAGCTTTCTTT.

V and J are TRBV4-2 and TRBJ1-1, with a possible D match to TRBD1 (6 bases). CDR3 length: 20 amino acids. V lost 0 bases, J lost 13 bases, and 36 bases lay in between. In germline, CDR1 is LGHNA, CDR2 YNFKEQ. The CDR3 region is CASSQEYAAGDKPLALKLFF. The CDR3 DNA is TGTGCCAGCAGCCAAGAATATGCGGCAGGGGATAAGCCCCTTGCTCTCAAGCTTTTCTTT.

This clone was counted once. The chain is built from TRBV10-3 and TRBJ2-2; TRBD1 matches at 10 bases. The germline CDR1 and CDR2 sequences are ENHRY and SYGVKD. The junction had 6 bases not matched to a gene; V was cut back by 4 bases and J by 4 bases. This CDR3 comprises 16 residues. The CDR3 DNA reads TGTGCCATCAGTGGCGGACAGGGGGGGCTCACCGGGGAGCTGTTTTTT. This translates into CAISGGQGGLTGELFF.

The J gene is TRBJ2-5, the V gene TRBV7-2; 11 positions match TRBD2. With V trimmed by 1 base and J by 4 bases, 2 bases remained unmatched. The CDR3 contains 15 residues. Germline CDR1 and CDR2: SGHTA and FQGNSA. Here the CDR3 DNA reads TGTGCCAGCAGCTTAGTCGGGACTAGCGGAGAGACCCAGTACTTC. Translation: CASSLVGTSGETQYF.

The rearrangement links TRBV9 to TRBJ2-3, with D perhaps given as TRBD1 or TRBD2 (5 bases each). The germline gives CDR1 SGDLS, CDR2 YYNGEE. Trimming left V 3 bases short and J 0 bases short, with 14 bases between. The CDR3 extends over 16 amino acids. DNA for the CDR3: TGTGCCAGCAGCGCCGGGACGGATGATAGCACAGATACGCAGTATTTT. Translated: CASSAGTDDSTDTQYF.

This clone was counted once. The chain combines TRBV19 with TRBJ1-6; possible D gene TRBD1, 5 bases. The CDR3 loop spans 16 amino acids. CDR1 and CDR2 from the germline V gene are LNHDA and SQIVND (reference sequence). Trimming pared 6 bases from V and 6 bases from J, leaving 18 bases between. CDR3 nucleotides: TGTGCCAGTAGCCCCTTAGCGGGACGGGTTAATTCACCCCTCCACTTT. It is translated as CASSPLAGRVNSPLHF.

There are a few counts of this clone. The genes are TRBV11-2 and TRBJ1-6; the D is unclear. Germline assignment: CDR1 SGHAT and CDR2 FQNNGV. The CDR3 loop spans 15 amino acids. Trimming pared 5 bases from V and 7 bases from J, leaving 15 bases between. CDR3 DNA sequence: TGTGCCAGCAGCCCTGAGGGTTACGCGAATTCACCCCTCCACTTT. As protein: CASSPEGYANSPLHF.